The 9 T cell receptor beta chains in this list originate from one sample, sequenced in a study of Ad26.COV2.S vaccination and SARS-CoV-2 variants. Profiling relied on immunoSEQ multiplex PCR, and the TCRdb table lists in-frame clones only, not all of them. The sample has 500,000 or so clones; roughly 87% are singletons. The treatment denotes: around 19 received Ad26.COV2.S at low or high dose, single or two shots; 5 received placebo; per-sample allocation not given. Sampling was done on day 63 after the first vaccine or placebo injection. The sequences come from peripheral blood, collected in a trial of Ad26.COV2.S vaccine versus placebo. These receptors were collected from a person between 18 and 59 years old who received the Ad26.COV2.S COVID-19 vaccine or a placebo.

V usage is TRBV12-5 and J usage is TRBJ2-3; D not resolved. CDR1 is LGHNT, CDR2 FRNRAP, per germline. Deletions cut 7 bases from V and 2 bases from J, with 4 bases between. The CDR3 runs 11 residues. CDR3 DNA: TGTGCTAGTGCCCTCACAGATACGCAGTATTTT. Encoded protein: CASALTDTQYF.

This rearrangement joins TRBV27 to TRBJ2-1; D is undetermined. V lost 3 bases and J 2 bases, leaving 8 bases between the germline ends. Germline loops: CDR1 MNHEY, CDR2 SMNVEV (reference sequence). The CDR3 is made up of 14 amino acids. The CDR3 bases are TGTGCCAGCAGTTTGGTGGGCCCCTACAATGAGCAGTTCTTC. As protein: CASSLVGPYNEQFF.

This chain uses TRBV28 with TRBJ2-1; a weak D match, TRBD1 (6 bases). Trimming shortened V by 8 bases and J by 14 bases, and 16 bases separated the two germline ends. The length of the CDR3 is 11 residues. Germline CDR1 and CDR2: MDHEN and SYDVKM. CDR3 nucleotide sequence: TGTGCCAGCCTAGCCGGGACACAAGAGTTCTTC. Its protein product is CASLAGTQEFF.

The chain has TRBV30 and TRBJ1-1; D is possibly TRBD1 (5 bases). The CDR3 length is 12 residues. V lost 3 bases and J 11 bases, leaving 16 bases between the germline ends. Germline V gene lookup returns CDR1 GTSNPN and CDR2 SVGIG (reference sequence). In DNA, the CDR3 is TGTGCCTGGAGGAAGGGGCGGGCTTGGGCTTTCTTT. Translated, it gives CAWRKGRAWAFF.

This clone was seen only once. The chain links TRBV28 to TRBJ1-2; D is possibly TRBD1 (6 bases). Germline V gene sequence: CDR1 MDHEN, CDR2 SYDVKM. V was trimmed by 9 bases and J by 2 bases, leaving 10 bases between them. This CDR3 is built from 12 residues. The CDR3 DNA reads as TGTGCCAGTAATCAGGGGAACTATGGCTACACCTTC. Translated: CASNQGNYGYTF.

The chain uses TRBV28 and TRBJ1-4; the D is unclear. The CDR3 has 14 amino acids. Trimming pared 3 bases from V and 7 bases from J, leaving 12 bases between. CDR1 MDHEN and CDR2 SYDVKM come from the germline V gene. The CDR3 sequence is CASSLEGIGEKLFF. In nucleotides, the CDR3 is TGTGCCAGCAGTTTGGAAGGGATAGGTGAAAAACTGTTTTTT.

V usage is TRBV3-1 (or the pseudogene TRBV3-2) and J usage is TRBJ2-7; maybe TRBD1 (7 bases). Germline CDR1 LGHDT, CDR2 YNNKEL (reference sequence). V lost 2 bases and J 6 bases, leaving 14 bases between the germline ends. This CDR3 has 14 amino acids. The CDR3 sequence: CASSQNRGGGEQYF. DNA for the CDR3: TGTGCCAGCAGCCAAAACAGGGGAGGAGGCGAGCAGTACTTC.

The rearrangement joins TRBV7-2 to TRBJ2-3; D ambiguous. Germline CDR1 reads SGHTA; CDR2 reads FQGNSA. Trimming cost V 1 base and J 4 bases, with 18 bases left between them. This CDR3 is built from 17 residues. The CDR3 spells CASSLVAHRIRSDTQYF. The CDR3, as DNA: TGTGCCAGCAGCTTAGTTGCACACCGAATCCGTTCAGATACGCAGTATTTT.

The chain has TRBV4-2 and TRBJ1-5; TRBD1 aligns across 9 bases. CDR1 and CDR2 (germline): LGHNA, YNFKEQ. The CDR3 has 16 amino acids. With V trimmed by 0 bases and J by 4 bases, 4 bases remained unmatched. CDR3 amino acids: CASSQEGQGGNQPQHF. The CDR3 region has the DNA TGTGCCAGCAGCCAAGAGGGACAGGGTGGGAATCAGCCCCAGCATTTT.